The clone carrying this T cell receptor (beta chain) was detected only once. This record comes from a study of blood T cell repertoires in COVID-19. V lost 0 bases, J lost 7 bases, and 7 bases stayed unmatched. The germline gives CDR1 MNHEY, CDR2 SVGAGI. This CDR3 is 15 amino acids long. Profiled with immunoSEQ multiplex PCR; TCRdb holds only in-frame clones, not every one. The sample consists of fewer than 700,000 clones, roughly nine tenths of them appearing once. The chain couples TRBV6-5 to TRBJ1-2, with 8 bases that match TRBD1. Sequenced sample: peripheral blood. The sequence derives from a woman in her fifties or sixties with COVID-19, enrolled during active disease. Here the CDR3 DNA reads TGTGCCAGCAGTTACTCCCGGACAGGGACGGTTGGCTACACCTTC. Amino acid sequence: CASSYSRTGTVGYTF.